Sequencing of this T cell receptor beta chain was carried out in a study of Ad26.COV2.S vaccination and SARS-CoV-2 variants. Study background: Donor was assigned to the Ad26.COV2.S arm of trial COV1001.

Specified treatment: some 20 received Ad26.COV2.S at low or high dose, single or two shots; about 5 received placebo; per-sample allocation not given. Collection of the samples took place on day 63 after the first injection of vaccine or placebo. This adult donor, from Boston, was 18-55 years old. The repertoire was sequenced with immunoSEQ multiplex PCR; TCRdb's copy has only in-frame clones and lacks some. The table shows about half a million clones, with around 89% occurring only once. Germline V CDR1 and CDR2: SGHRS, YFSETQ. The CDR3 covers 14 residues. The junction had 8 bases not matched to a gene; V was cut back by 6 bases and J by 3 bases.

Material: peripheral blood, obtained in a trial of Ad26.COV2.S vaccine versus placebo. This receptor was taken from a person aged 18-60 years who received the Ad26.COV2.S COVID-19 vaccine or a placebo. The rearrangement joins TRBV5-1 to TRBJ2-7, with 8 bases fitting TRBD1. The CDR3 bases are TGCGCCAGCAACCAGGACAGGGCGAGCTACGAGCAGTACTTC. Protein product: CASNQDRASYEQYF.